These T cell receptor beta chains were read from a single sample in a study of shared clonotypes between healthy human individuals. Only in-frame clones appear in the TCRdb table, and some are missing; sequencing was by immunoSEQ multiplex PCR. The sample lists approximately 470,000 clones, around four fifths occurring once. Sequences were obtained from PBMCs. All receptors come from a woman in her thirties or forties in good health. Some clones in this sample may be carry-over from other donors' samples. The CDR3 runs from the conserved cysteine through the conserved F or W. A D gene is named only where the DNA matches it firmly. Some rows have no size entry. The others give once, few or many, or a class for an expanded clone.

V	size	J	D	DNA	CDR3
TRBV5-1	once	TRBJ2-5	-	TGCGCCAGCAGCCCACCAGGGGAGACCCAGTACTTC	CASSPPGETQYF
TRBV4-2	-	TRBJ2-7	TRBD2	TGTGCCAGCAGCCACGTCCGTGGACGTAGCGGGGCCTCCTACGAGCAGTACTTC	CASSHVRGRSGASYEQYF
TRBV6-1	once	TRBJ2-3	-	TGTGCCTCCCCCACTAACCCCCAGGGGACGCAGTATTTT	CASPTNPQGTQYF
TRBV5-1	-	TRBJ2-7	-	TGCGCCAGCAGCTTGGAGGGGGTGGTCGAGCAGTACTTC	CASSLEGVVEQYF
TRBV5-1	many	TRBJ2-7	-	TGCGCCAGCAGCTTGGCCCCCGGACTTGGCGGCGAGCAGTACTTC	CASSLAPGLGGEQYF
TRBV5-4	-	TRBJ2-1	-	TGTGCCAGCTCTTTCGAGGGGCAGGGTCTCTACAATGAGCAGTTCTTC	CASSFEGQGLYNEQFF
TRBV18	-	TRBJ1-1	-	TGTGCCAGCTCACCGACTCCAGACGGAAGCACTGAAGCTTTCTTT	CASSPTPDGSTEAFF
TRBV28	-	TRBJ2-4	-	TGTGCCAGCAGTGGGAGGGGGATACGGCGGCGGGCCGATCTAAACATTCAGTACTTC	CASSGRGIRRRADLNIQYF
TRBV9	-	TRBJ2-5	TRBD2	TGTGCCAGCAGCCCCCGAGGGGCGGGAGAGTGGGAGACCCAGTACTTC	CASSPRGAGEWETQYF
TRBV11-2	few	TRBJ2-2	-	TGTGCCAGCAGCTTTCACGTTCCAAACACCGGGGAGCTGTTTTTT	CASSFHVPNTGELFF
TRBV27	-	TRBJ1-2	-	TGTGCCAGCAGTTCCCGACACATCCTGGTGATGACTCATTATGGCTACACCTTC	CASSSRHILVMTHYGYTF
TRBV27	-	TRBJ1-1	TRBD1	TGTGCCAGCAGTTTTCTCCCTTTGGGCAGGGGGACCACTGAAGCTTTCTTT	CASSFLPLGRGTTEAFF
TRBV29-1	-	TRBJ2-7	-	TGCAGCGTTGGTGGGCAGGGTGGCGAGCAGTACTTC	CSVGGQGGEQYF
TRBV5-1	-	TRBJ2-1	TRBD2	TGCGCCAGCAACTCTATAGCGGGATTGTACGGTAATGAGCAGTTCTTC	CASNSIAGLYGNEQFF
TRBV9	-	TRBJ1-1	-	TGTGCCAGCAGCGTTGGCCCGAACACTGAAGCTTTCTTT	CASSVGPNTEAFF
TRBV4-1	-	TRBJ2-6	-	TGCGCCAGCAGCCTAGCAGGAGGTTTCTTTGGGGCCAACGTCCTGACTTTC	CASSLAGGFFGANVLTF
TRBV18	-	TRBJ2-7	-	TGTGCCAGCTCACCTGAAGGACAGTCCTACGAGCAGTACTTC	CASSPEGQSYEQYF
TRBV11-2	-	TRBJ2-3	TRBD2	TGTGCCAGCAGCTTACGCGGCGGGGGGGGGACAGATACGCAGTATTTT	CASSLRGGGGTDTQYF
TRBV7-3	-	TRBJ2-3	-	TGTGCCAGCAGCTCACAGGGTCACACAGATACGCAGTATTTT	CASSSQGHTDTQYF
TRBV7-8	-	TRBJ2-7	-	TGTGCCAGCAGCTTTTTGAGGGTAACGGGATACGAGCAGTACTTC	CASSFLRVTGYEQYF
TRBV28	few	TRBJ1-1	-	TGTGCCAGCAGTGCCAGAGCAACGTTTAAAGCTTTCTTT	CASSARATFKAFF
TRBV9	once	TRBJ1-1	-	TGTGCCAGCAGCGTATCGGGGGAGGGGACTGAAGCTTTCTTT	CASSVSGEGTEAFF
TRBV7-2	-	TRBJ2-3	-	TGTGCCAGCAGCTGGGCTGGGACCTCGGATACGCAGTATTTT	CASSWAGTSDTQYF
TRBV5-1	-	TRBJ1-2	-	TGCGCCAGCAGCACCGGGACGGCGAACTATGGCTACACCTTC	CASSTGTANYGYTF
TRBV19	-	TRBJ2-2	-	TGTGCCAGTACCATGGGGCGTAGTATCGGCGGGGAGCTGTTTTTT	CASTMGRSIGGELFF
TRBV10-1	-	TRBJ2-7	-	TGCGCCAGCAGTGAGTCTGGGTGGAGCGAGCAGTACTTC	CASSESGWSEQYF
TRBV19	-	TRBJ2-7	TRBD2	TGTGCCAGTAGTCTACTTAGCGGGAGCTCCTACGAGCAGTACTTC	CASSLLSGSSYEQYF
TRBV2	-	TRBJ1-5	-	TGTGCCAGCAGTGGGAGCAATCAGCCCCAGCATTTT	CASSGSNQPQHF
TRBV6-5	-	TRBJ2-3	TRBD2	TGTGCCAGCAGTCGCGGGAGTCCAGATACGCAGTATTTT	CASSRGSPDTQYF
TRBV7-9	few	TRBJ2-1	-	TGTGCCAGCAGCTTAGCGGCCGGACGAAATGAGCAGTTCTTC	CASSLAAGRNEQFF
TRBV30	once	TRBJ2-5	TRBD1	TGTGCCTGGAGCGTGGACAGGGCAGAGACCCAGTACTTC	CAWSVDRAETQYF
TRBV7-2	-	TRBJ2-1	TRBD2	TGTGCCAGCAGCTTATCTAGCGGGAAGACCTCCTCCTACAATGAGCAGTTCTTC	CASSLSSGKTSSYNEQFF
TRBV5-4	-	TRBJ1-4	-	TGTGCCAGCAGCTTGGGCGGGGGCGCCGGTGAAAAACTGTTTTTT	CASSLGGGAGEKLFF
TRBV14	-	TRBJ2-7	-	TGTGCCAGCAGCCAAGGGGGTTACGAGCAGTACTTC	CASSQGGYEQYF
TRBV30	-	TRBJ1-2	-	TGTGCCTGGAGGAAGACCTGGGCCTATGGCTACACCTTC	CAWRKTWAYGYTF
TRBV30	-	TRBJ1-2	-	TGTGCCTGGAGTGTCAACTATGGCTACCCCTTC	CAWSVNYGYPF
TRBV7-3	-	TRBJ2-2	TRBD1	TGTGCCAGCAGCGTGAGACAGGGAGCCGGGGAGCTGTTTTTT	CASSVRQGAGELFF
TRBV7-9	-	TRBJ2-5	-	TGTGCCAGCAGGCCGGTGGGGGAAGAGACCCAGTACTTC	CASRPVGEETQYF
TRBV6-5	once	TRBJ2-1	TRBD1	TGTGCCAGCAGTAGGGGACAGCCCCCCTACAATGAGCAGTTCTTC	CASSRGQPPYNEQFF
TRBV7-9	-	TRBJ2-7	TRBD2	TGTGCCAGCAGCTTAGAGAGCCTAGCGGAGGGTCTACGAGAGCAGTACTTC	CASSLESLAEGLREQYF
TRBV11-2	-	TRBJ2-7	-	TGTGCCAGCAGCTTTGGGATAGGCTACGAGCAGTACTTC	CASSFGIGYEQYF
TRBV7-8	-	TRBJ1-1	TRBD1	TGTGCCAGCAGGGAGTCCGGGACAGAGAACACTGAAGCTTTCTTT	CASRESGTENTEAFF
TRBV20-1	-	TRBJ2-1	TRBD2	TGCAGTGCTAGAGTGGGCGGGAGGCAGTTCTTC	CSARVGGRQFF
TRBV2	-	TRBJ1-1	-	TGTGCCAGCGGGACGGAGGGCATCACTGAAGCTTTCTTT	CASGTEGITEAFF
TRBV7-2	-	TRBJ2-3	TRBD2	TGTGCCAGCAGCTTAGGACTAGCGGGAGCTGGAGATACGCAGTATTTT	CASSLGLAGAGDTQYF
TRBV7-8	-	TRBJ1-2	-	TGTGCCAGCAGCCGATCGCGGGGTGGCTATGGCTACACCTTC	CASSRSRGGYGYTF
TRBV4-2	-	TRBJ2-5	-	TGTGCCAGCAGCCAAGACGGGACCCCTCAAGAGACCCAGTACTTC	CASSQDGTPQETQYF
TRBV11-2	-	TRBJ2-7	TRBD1	TGTGCCAGCAGCCCAACTAGGGGGCCTTTCAGCGACGAGCAGTACTTC	CASSPTRGPFSDEQYF
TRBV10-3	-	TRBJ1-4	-	TGTGCCATCAGTGACTCTGCAACTAATGAAAAACTGTTTTTT	CAISDSATNEKLFF
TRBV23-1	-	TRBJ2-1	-	TGCGCCAGCCGTAAACGTAGGGGGGCCCTCAATGAGCAGTTCTTC	CASRKRRGALNEQFF
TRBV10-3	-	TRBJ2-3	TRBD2	TGTGCCACCTCGAACCTGGGGGGGGGAGGCGCAGATACGCAGTATTTT	CATSNLGGGGADTQYF
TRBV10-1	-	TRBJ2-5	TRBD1	TGCGCCAGCAGTACTGGACAGGGGGCACGGGAGACCCAGTACTTC	CASSTGQGARETQYF